The clone carrying this T cell receptor beta chain was seen only a few times. Germline V gene data show CDR1 as SGHRS and CDR2 as YFSETQ. The CDR3 is 12 residues long. V was clipped by 5 bases and J by 7 bases, with 12 bases between them. This sample was taken from a study of blood T cells in healthy people across ages. A second PCR of 7 to 11 cycles used a sample-barcoded 5' primer and a J-beta primer mix. TCRdb recomputed calls from the 5' RACE reads with MiXCR, one row per CDR3 protein. Altogether about 2 million distinct CDR3 sequences are present, around half being singletons, with the ten largest covering around 2.1%.

The TCR comes from a woman aged 40-49 years in good health. The chain uses TRBV5-1 and TRBJ1-2; unclear D gene. Sequencing input: blood. CDR3: CASRPELSGYTF. The CDR3 DNA reads as TGCGCCAGCAGACCGGAGCTGTCTGGCTACACCTTC.